The source of this T cell receptor (beta chain) is a study of OX40 agonist ivuxolimab in advanced cancers. Study in general: People in dose escalation had one of these cancers: hepatocellular carcinoma, melanoma, renal cell or head and neck cancer.

Looked up from germline, CDR1 is MNHEY and CDR2 is SVGAGI. This CDR3 contains 13 residues. V was cut by 3 bases and J by 5 bases, with 10 bases left in between. Measured with immunoSEQ multiplex PCR; TCRdb has only the in-frame clones, and not every one. This sample carries around 70,000 clones, approximately 80% of them seen once, and the ten largest clones take roughly 1.2%. This clone was detected only a few times. The sequencing used CD4+ or CD8+ T cells sorted from blood, collected in a trial of the OX40 agonist ivuxolimab. J is TRBJ1-1 and V is TRBV6-5; D unclear. The receptor was derived from an adult with an advanced solid tumor such as melanoma, head and neck, liver or kidney cancer. The CDR3 loop is CASSYKRGTEAFF. The CDR3 region has the DNA TGTGCCAGCAGTTATAAGAGAGGAACTGAAGCTTTCTTT.